This T cell receptor (beta chain) was sequenced in a study of blood T cell repertoires in COVID-19. The wider study: Donors in the United States, Italy and Spain gave samples during acute or convalescent COVID-19.

In the original processing: It was from reference gene primer amplification that nucleated cell counts were estimated. Clones were read by immunoSEQ multiplex PCR, and TCRdb kept only the in-frame ones, dropping some. V and J calls and clone size are copied from that table; D and trimming were computed from the DNA. The table records 200,000 to 300,000 clones, approximately 84% of them present only once. The specimen sequenced was peripheral blood. This TCR was sampled from an elderly woman with acute or convalescent COVID-19.

The CDR3 DNA is TGTGCCATCAGTGACGCCCCTCGACTAGCGGGGCAAGAGACCCAGTACTTC. This gives the protein CAISDAPRLAGQETQYF. V gene TRBV10-3 combines with J gene TRBJ2-5, with TRBD2 matching over 11 bases. The CDR3 length is 17 residues. The germline gives CDR1 ENHRY, CDR2 SYGVKD. J was trimmed by 2 bases and V by 3 bases; bases with no gene match: 8.